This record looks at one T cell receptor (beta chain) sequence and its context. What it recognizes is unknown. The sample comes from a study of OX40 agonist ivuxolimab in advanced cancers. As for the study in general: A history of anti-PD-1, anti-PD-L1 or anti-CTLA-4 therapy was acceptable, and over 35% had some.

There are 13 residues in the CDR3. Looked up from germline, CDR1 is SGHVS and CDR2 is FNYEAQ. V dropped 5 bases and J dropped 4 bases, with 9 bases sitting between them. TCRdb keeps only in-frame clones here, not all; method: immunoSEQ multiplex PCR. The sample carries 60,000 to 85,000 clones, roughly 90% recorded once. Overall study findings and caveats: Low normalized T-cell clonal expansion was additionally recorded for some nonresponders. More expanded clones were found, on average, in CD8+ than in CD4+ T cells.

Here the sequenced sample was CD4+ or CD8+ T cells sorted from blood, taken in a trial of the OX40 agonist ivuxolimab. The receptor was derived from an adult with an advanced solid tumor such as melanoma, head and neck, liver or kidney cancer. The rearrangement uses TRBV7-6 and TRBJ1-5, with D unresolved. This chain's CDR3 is CASSPNRNQPQHF. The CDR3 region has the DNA TGTGCCAGCAGCCCGAACAGAAATCAGCCCCAGCATTTT. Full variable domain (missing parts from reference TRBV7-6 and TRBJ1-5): GAGVSQSPRYKVTKRGQDVALRCDPISGHVSLYWYRQALGQGPEFLTYFNYEAQQDKSGLPNDRFSAERPEGSISTLTIQRTEQRDSAMYRCASSPNRNQPQHFGDGTRLSIL.